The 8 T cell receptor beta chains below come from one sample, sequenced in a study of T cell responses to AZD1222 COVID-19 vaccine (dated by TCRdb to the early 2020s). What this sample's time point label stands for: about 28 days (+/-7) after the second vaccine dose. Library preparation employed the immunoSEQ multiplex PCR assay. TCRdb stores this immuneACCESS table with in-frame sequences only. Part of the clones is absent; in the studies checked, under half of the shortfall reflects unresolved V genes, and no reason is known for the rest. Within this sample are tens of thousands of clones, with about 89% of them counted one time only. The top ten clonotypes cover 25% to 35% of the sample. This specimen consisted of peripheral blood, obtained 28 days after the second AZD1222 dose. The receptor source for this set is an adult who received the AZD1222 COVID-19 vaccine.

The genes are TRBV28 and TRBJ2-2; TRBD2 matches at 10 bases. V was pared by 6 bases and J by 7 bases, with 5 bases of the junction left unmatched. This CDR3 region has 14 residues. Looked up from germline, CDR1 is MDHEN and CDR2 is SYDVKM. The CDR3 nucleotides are TGTGCCAGCAGACCGATAGCGGGAGGCGGGGAGCTGTTTTTT. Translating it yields CASRPIAGGGELFF.

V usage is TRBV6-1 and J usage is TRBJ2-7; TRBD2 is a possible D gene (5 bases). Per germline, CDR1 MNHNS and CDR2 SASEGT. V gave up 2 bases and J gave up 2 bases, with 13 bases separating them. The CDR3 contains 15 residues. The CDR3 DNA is TGTGCCAGCAGTGAACAAGGAGGCCCTCCCTACGAGCAGTACTTC. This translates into CASSEQGGPPYEQYF.

CDR3 protein: CASSLGQGINEKLFF. CDR3 nucleotide sequence: TGTGCCAGCAGTTTAGGGCAGGGGATTAATGAAAAACTGTTTTTT. V and J are TRBV27 and TRBJ1-4; D might be TRBD1 (6 bases). CDR1 is MNHEY, CDR2 SMNVEV, per germline (reference sequence). V was cut by 2 bases and J by 4 bases, with 11 bases left in between. This CDR3 comprises 15 residues.

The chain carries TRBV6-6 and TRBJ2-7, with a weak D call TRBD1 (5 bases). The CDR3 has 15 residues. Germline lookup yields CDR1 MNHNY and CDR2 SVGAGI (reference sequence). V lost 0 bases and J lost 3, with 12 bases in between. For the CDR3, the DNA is TGTGCCAGCAGTTACTCGGACATCTGGGGCTACGAGCAGTACTTC. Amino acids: CASSYSDIWGYEQYF.

The CDR3 here is CATLKAGPAGLYNEQFF. The CDR3, as DNA: TGTGCCACCCTCAAAGCAGGGCCCGCGGGTCTCTACAATGAGCAGTTCTTC. The rearrangement uses TRBV2 and TRBJ2-1; D is perhaps TRBD1 or TRBD2 (5 bases each). V was cut by 10 bases and J by 3 bases, with 25 bases left in between. CDR1 is SNHLY, CDR2 FYNNEI, per germline. The CDR3 runs to 17 residues. The whole variable domain, remainder taken from reference TRBV2 and TRBJ2-1, is EPEVTQTPSHQVTQMGQEVILRCVPISNHLYFYWYRQILGQKVEFLVSFYNNEISEKSEIFDDQFSVERPDGSNFTLKIRSTKLEDSAMYFCATLKAGPAGLYNEQFFGPGTRLTVL.

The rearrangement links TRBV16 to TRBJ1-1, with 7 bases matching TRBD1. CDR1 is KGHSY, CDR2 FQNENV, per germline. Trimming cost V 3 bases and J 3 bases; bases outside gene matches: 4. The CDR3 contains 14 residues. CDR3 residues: CASSHGTGDTEAFF. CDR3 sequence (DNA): TGTGCCAGCAGCCACGGTACAGGGGACACTGAAGCTTTCTTT.

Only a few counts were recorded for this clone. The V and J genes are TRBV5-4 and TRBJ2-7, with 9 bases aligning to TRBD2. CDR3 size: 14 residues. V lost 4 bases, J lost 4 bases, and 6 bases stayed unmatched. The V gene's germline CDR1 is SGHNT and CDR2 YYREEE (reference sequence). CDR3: CASSPSGKIYEQYF. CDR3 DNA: TGTGCCAGCAGCCCTAGCGGGAAGATATACGAGCAGTACTTC.

CDR3 nucleotides: TGCAGCGTTGCCCGGGGACAGACCTACGAGCAGTACTTC. Amino acids: CSVARGQTYEQYF. This sequence joins TRBV29-1 and TRBJ2-7; 7 nucleotides line up with TRBD1. The ends lost 4 bases at V and 2 bases at J; junction bases unmatched: 5. CDR3 length equals 13 residues. CDR1 is SQVTM and CDR2 is ANQGSEA in the germline V gene.